This TCR beta chain was documented in a study of control samples from healthy donors and cancer patients. Germline lookup yields CDR1 LNHNV and CDR2 YYDKDF (reference sequence). Between the trimmed V and J ends, which lost 0 bases and 4 bases, there was a span of 21 bases. The CDR3 runs to 18 residues. Method: immunoSEQ multiplex PCR; TCRdb's copy keeps in-frame clones and lacks some. The table records over 90,000 clones, around 92% of them present only once. This receptor was identified in a woman between 18 and 29 years old in good health. The chain has TRBV15 and TRBJ1-2, with D tentatively TRBD1 (5 bases). Sequenced material: blood. The CDR3 loop reads CATSRDEAQGEQTYGYTF. The CDR3 DNA follows: TGTGCCACCAGCAGAGACGAAGCGCAGGGAGAGCAAACCTATGGCTACACCTTC.